Following are 23 T cell receptor beta chains from one sample sequenced in a study of blood T cell repertoires in COVID-19. Assay used: immunoSEQ multiplex PCR; TCRdb lists only in-frame clones, some missing. Here the sample spans approximately 90,000 clones, around 86% being singletons. Sequencing was performed on peripheral blood. These receptors were taken from a man in his sixties with acute or convalescent COVID-19.

The V and J genes are TRBV7-2 and TRBJ2-3; D is ambiguous. Looked up from germline, CDR1 is SGHTA and CDR2 is FQGNSA. Trimming left V 3 bases short and J 0 bases short, with 10 bases between. The CDR3 totals 15 residues. CDR3 sequence reads: CASSLVHASTDTQYF. The CDR3 DNA sequence: TGTGCCAGCAGCTTGGTACACGCTAGCACAGATACGCAGTATTTT.

This clone was observed a handful of times. The chain joins TRBV5-1 to TRBJ1-3; 7 bases fit TRBD1. The V gene end was trimmed by 0 bases and the J gene end by 4 bases; junction bases not matched to a gene: 4. The CDR3 has 15 residues. CDR1 and CDR2 (germline): SGHRS, YFSETQ. The CDR3 spells CASSLAGGDGNTIYF. The CDR3 nucleotides are TGCGCCAGCAGCTTGGCAGGGGGTGACGGAAACACCATATATTTT.

The chain carries TRBV19 and TRBJ1-6; 8 nucleotides agree with TRBD1. There are 14 residues in the CDR3. V trimming: 7 bases; J trimming: 6 bases; junction bases outside the gene matches: 5. CDR1 and CDR2 (germline): LNHDA, SQIVND (reference sequence). For the CDR3, the DNA is TGTGCCAGTAAAGGAGGGACAGGTAATTCACCCCTCCACTTT. Translation: CASKGGTGNSPLHF.

V and J are TRBV5-4 and TRBJ2-5; D is possibly TRBD1 (6 bases). The CDR3 covers 15 residues. V dropped 0 bases and J dropped 0 bases, with 9 bases sitting between them. CDR1 is SGHNT, CDR2 YYREEE, per germline (reference sequence). CDR3 DNA sequence: TGTGCCAGCAGCTTGGGGGGGCCCGACCAAGAGACCCAGTACTTC. This encodes CASSLGGPDQETQYF.

V gene TRBV11-3 combines with J gene TRBJ2-5, with 7 bases fitting TRBD2. CDR1 and CDR2 (germline): SGHNT, YENEEA. The CDR3 contains 15 residues. With 5 bases clipped from V and 1 base from J, the junction kept 7 bases outside the gene matches. CDR3 bases: TGTGCCAGCAGCCCCGGGGGAGGGCCCCAAGAGACCCAGTACTTC. Translated, it gives CASSPGGGPQETQYF.

This rearrangement joins TRBV3-1 (or the pseudogene TRBV3-2) to TRBJ1-2; TRBD1 is a possible D gene (5 bases). The germline CDR1 and CDR2 sequences are LGHDT and YNNKEL (reference sequence). V shed 0 bases and J shed 7 bases, with 12 bases lying between them. The CDR3 loop spans 14 amino acids. The CDR3 bases are TGTGCCAGCAGCCAAGACAGGGTAGGCGCTGGCTACACCTTC. Amino acid sequence: CASSQDRVGAGYTF.

The V gene is TRBV5-4, the J gene TRBJ2-1; the match to TRBD2 covers 10 bases. The V and J ends lost 0 bases and 7 bases, in that order; junction bases with no gene match: 4. There are 15 residues in the CDR3. Germline V gene lookup returns CDR1 SGHNT and CDR2 YYREEE (reference sequence). CDR3 sequence reads: CASSLGSGGYNEQFF. CDR3 DNA: TGTGCCAGCAGCTTGGGTAGCGGGGGGTATAATGAGCAGTTCTTC.

This clone was recorded only once. This chain joins TRBV7-8 and TRBJ2-7, with 15 bases lining up with TRBD2. Trimming removed 3 bases from V and 2 bases from J; junction bases left unmatched: 8. The CDR3 loop spans 18 amino acids. Germline CDR1 is SGHVS and CDR2 is FQNEAQ. Here the CDR3 reads CASSFGLAGGLGTYEQYF. The CDR3 DNA reads TGTGCCAGCAGCTTCGGACTAGCGGGAGGGCTTGGTACCTACGAGCAGTACTTC.

The genes are TRBV5-4 and TRBJ1-2; maybe TRBD1 (5 bases). V lost 0 bases and J 5 bases, leaving 14 bases between the germline ends. Germline V gives CDR1 SGHNT, CDR2 YYREEE (reference sequence). The CDR3 runs 15 residues. As DNA, the CDR3 is TGTGCCAGCAGCTTGGTAGGTACAGGTCCTTATGGCTACACCTTC. Residues: CASSLVGTGPYGYTF.

This sequence joins TRBV11-3 and TRBJ2-1; maybe TRBD2 (5 bases). The CDR3 has 15 residues. V lost 5 bases and J 4 bases, leaving 15 bases between the germline ends. The germline gives CDR1 SGHNT, CDR2 YENEEA. The CDR3 coding sequence is TGTGCCAGCAGCCCCTCCCGCGGGCCTTACAATGAGCAGTTCTTC. Protein product: CASSPSRGPYNEQFF. Full variable domain (rest looked up from reference TRBV11-3 and TRBJ2-1): EAGVVQSPRYKIIEKKQPVAFWCNPISGHNTLYWYLQNLGQGPELLIRYENEEAVDDSQLPKDRFSAERLKGVDSTLKIQPAELGDSAVYLCASSPSRGPYNEQFFGPGTRLTVL.

This clone has a handful of counts. The chain links TRBV11-2 to TRBJ2-1, with 7 bases aligning to TRBD1. Germline CDR1 reads SGHAT; CDR2 reads FQNNGV. The CDR3 totals 17 residues. Trimming removed 1 base from V and 4 bases from J; junction bases left unmatched: 10. The CDR3: CASSLAILPGGYNEQFF. For the CDR3, the DNA is TGTGCCAGCAGCTTAGCTATTTTACCAGGGGGATACAATGAGCAGTTCTTC.

V and J are TRBV5-1 and TRBJ2-5; 9 bases agree with TRBD1. The J segment lost 4 bases and the V segment lost 4 bases, leaving 8 bases of the junction unmatched. CDR1 SGHRS and CDR2 YFSETQ come from the germline V gene. The CDR3 extends over 15 amino acids. CDR3 protein: CASSQPGQGPETQYF. The DNA for the CDR3 is TGCGCCAGCAGCCAGCCGGGACAGGGTCCAGAGACCCAGTACTTC. Supplemented by reference TRBV5-1 and TRBJ2-5, the full variable domain reads KAGVTQTPRYLIKTRGQQVTLSCSPISGHRSVSWYQQTPGQGLQFLFEYFSETQRNKGNFPGRFSGRQFSNSRSEMNVSTLELGDSALYLCASSQPGQGPETQYFGPGTRLLVL.

The chain combines TRBV3-1 (or the pseudogene TRBV3-2) with TRBJ2-1, with D perhaps TRBD1 (5 bases). The CDR3 covers 15 residues. V was trimmed by 4 bases and J by 6 bases, leaving 16 bases between them. Germline V gene sequence: CDR1 LGHDT, CDR2 YNNKEL (reference sequence). CDR3 bases: TGTGCCAGCAGCCTTGTTAGACAGCTACCCAATGAGCAGTTCTTC. This codes for CASSLVRQLPNEQFF.

This rearrangement joins TRBV29-1 to TRBJ2-3; D is uncertain. Trimming pared 3 bases from V and 3 bases from J, leaving 7 bases between. The germline V gene encodes CDR1 SQVTM and CDR2 ANQGSEA. The CDR3 length is 12 residues. The CDR3 DNA reads as TGCAGCGTTGAGTACAATACAGATACGCAGTATTTT. It translates to CSVEYNTDTQYF.

This chain joins TRBV27 and TRBJ2-7, with D perhaps matching TRBD2 (5 bases). The V end was cut by 6 bases, the J end by 2 bases, with 17 bases between. CDR3 length equals 15 residues. Germline V gene data show CDR1 as MNHEY and CDR2 as SMNVEV (reference sequence). Written as DNA, the CDR3 is TGTGCCAGCAGCTCCCTGGACTTTATTCCCTACGAGCAGTACTTC. It specifies CASSSLDFIPYEQYF.

This chain links TRBV6-5 with TRBJ1-2; D uncertain. Trimming left V 0 bases short and J 3 bases short, with 11 bases between. The CDR3 is 15 residues long. Germline lookup yields CDR1 MNHEY and CDR2 SVGAGI. CDR3 amino acids: CASSYSTWQDYGYTF. The CDR3 DNA reads TGTGCCAGCAGTTACTCGACCTGGCAGGACTATGGCTACACCTTC.

The chain is built from TRBV6-5 and TRBJ2-7; weak D call: TRBD2 (6 bases). V lost 3 bases, J lost 5 bases, and 14 bases lay in between. This CDR3 is 14 amino acids long. Per the germline V gene, CDR1 is MNHEY and CDR2 is SVGAGI. CDR3 bases: TGTGCCAGCAGTTATAGGAGGGCCGTCGACGAGCAGTACTTC. It specifies CASSYRRAVDEQYF.

The CDR3 here is CASSVDRVDEKLFF. In DNA form, the CDR3 reads TGCGCCAGCAGCGTGGACAGGGTGGATGAAAAACTGTTTTTT. V is TRBV5-1 and J is TRBJ1-4; 8 positions match TRBD1. The V segment lost 4 bases and the J segment 6 bases; nucleotides outside the gene matches: 5. Germline V lookup: CDR1 SGHRS, CDR2 YFSETQ. There are 14 residues in the CDR3.

This chain joins TRBV27 and TRBJ1-4, with 7 bases fitting TRBD1. The V gene end was trimmed by 6 bases and the J gene end by 5 bases; junction bases not matched to a gene: 6. Per the germline V gene, CDR1 is MNHEY and CDR2 is SMNVEV (reference sequence). The CDR3 spans 14 residues. The DNA of the CDR3 is TGTGCCAGCAGAGACAGGGCCCCCAATGAAAAACTGTTTTTT. Encoded protein: CASRDRAPNEKLFF.

The V call is TRBV5-1, the J call TRBJ1-5; 8 bases line up with TRBD1. Looked up from germline, CDR1 is SGHRS and CDR2 is YFSETQ. The CDR3 is 18 residues long. V lost 2 bases, J lost 2 bases, and 12 bases stayed unmatched. In nucleotides, the CDR3 is TGCGCCAGCAGCTTCTCCCCAGGGGGCGCGTCGGGCAATCAGCCCCAGCATTTT. It translates to CASSFSPGGASGNQPQHF. Filled out from reference TRBV5-1 and TRBJ1-5, the complete variable domain reads KAGVTQTPRYLIKTRGQQVTLSCSPISGHRSVSWYQQTPGQGLQFLFEYFSETQRNKGNFPGRFSGRQFSNSRSEMNVSTLELGDSALYLCASSFSPGGASGNQPQHFGDGTRLSIL.

This clone was seen just once. The chain recombines TRBV18 with TRBJ1-5; D gene uncertain. CDR3 length: 14 amino acids. The V end lost 3 bases, the J end lost 0 bases, and 6 bases lay between the germline ends. Looked up from germline, CDR1 is KGHSH and CDR2 is LQKENI. CDR3 protein: CASSPEDSNQPQHF. The CDR3 region has the DNA TGTGCCAGCTCACCGGAGGATAGCAATCAGCCCCAGCATTTT.

The chain links TRBV5-1 to TRBJ2-7; 9 nucleotides match TRBD1. Per the germline V gene, CDR1 is SGHRS and CDR2 is YFSETQ. The junction had 5 bases not matched to a gene; V was cut back by 4 bases and J by 3 bases. The CDR3 runs to 14 residues. The CDR3 DNA reads TGCGCCAGCAGCCCTCCGGGACAGGGCTACGAGCAGTACTTC. Translation: CASSPPGQGYEQYF.

The table lists this clone with a count of one. V gene TRBV5-1 combines with J gene TRBJ2-1; no clear D. V was clipped by 4 bases and J by 0 bases, with 11 bases between them. CDR1 and CDR2 from the germline V gene are SGHRS and YFSETQ. CDR3 size: 15 residues. CDR3 protein: CASSDGSSSYNEQFF. In nucleotides, the CDR3 is TGCGCCAGCAGCGACGGTTCTAGCTCCTACAATGAGCAGTTCTTC.